The source of this T cell receptor beta chain is a study of cytomegalovirus exposure and HLA in healthy donors. Study outcomes and limitations: Both high specificity and high sensitivity reportedly marked the classifier's diagnosis of cytomegalovirus status.

The length of the CDR3 is 12 residues. Germline V gene sequence: CDR1 SGHNT, CDR2 YENEEA. Germline trimming cut 1 base from V and 13 bases from J; bases unmatched to any gene: 5. The donors were in the approximately 120-subject validation cohort, distinct from the roughly 720-subject first cohort. Only in-frame clones appear in the TCRdb table, and some are missing; sequencing was by immunoSEQ multiplex PCR. The sample records 100,000 or so clones, approximately 86% being singletons. As regards this clone: Its antigen is unknown.

Sequencing was done on a sample of PBMCs. The rearrangement links TRBV11-3 to TRBJ2-3; the match to TRBD1 covers 7 bases. The TCR sequence derives from a woman aged 18-29 years in good health and CMV-seropositive. CDR3 DNA: TGTGCCAGCAGCTTAGGACAGGGTCGGAAGTATTTT. It encodes CASSLGQGRKYF.